This T cell receptor beta chain emerged from a study of OX40 agonist ivuxolimab in advanced cancers. Trimming removed 6 bases from V and 6 bases from J, with 18 bases in between. CDR1 is MNHEY and CDR2 is SMNVEV in the germline V gene (reference sequence). The CDR3 extends over 15 amino acids. With respect to this clone: Its antigen is currently unknown.

Study conclusions and caveats: The antigens recognized by the expanded peripheral T cells, that is their antigen specificity, were not determined.

Here immunoSEQ multiplex PCR was the method, and the copy in TCRdb shows in-frame clones only, minus some. The repertoire has 35,000 to 40,000 clones, less than 85% of them found once; the top ten carry approximately 1.8%. The source of this sequence is an adult with an advanced solid tumor such as melanoma, head and neck, liver or kidney cancer. The input for sequencing was CD4+ or CD8+ T cells sorted from blood, taken in a trial of the OX40 agonist ivuxolimab. The V and J genes are TRBV27 and TRBJ1-5, with D maybe TRBD1 (5 bases). CDR3 region: CASRSHQSGFQPQHF. CDR3 sequence (DNA): TGTGCCAGCAGGTCTCATCAGTCAGGGTTTCAGCCCCAGCATTTT.